Below are 13 T cell receptor beta chains sequenced from a single sample in a study of Ad26.COV2.S vaccination and SARS-CoV-2 variants. Treatment of the sample: over 15 received Ad26.COV2.S at low or high dose, single or two shots; about 5 received placebo; per-sample allocation not given. Following the first vaccine or placebo injection, samples were taken on day 63. Sequenced by immunoSEQ multiplex PCR; TCRdb stores in-frame clones only, minus some. The sample contains some 640,000 clones, more than 70% of which appear only once. The sequencing used peripheral blood, collected in a trial of Ad26.COV2.S vaccine versus placebo. The receptor source for this set is a person between 18 and 65 years old who received the Ad26.COV2.S COVID-19 vaccine or a placebo.

The CDR3 nucleotides are TGTGCCAGCCTGGGGCAGCAAGAGACCCAGTACTTC. Protein product: CASLGQQETQYF. This chain joins TRBV6-6 and TRBJ2-5; perhaps TRBD1 as D (5 bases). Germline CDR1 MNHNY, CDR2 SVGAGI (reference sequence). The CDR3 consists of 12 residues. The V and J ends lost 8 bases and 2 bases respectively, with 9 bases between them.

The J gene is TRBJ2-7, the V gene TRBV25-1; the match to TRBD1 covers 9 bases. Germline CDR1 MGHDK, CDR2 SYGVNS. After removal of 8 bases from V and 6 bases from J, the junction contained 5 bases not matched to a gene. The length of the CDR3 is 12 residues. This CDR3 is CASAGTGSEQYF. Written as DNA, the CDR3 is TGTGCCAGCGCCGGGACAGGGTCCGAGCAGTACTTC.

The V gene is TRBV7-9, the J gene TRBJ2-5; 10 bases are a match to TRBD2. The CDR3 sequence is 15 residues long. Germline V lookup: CDR1 SEHNR, CDR2 FQNEAQ (reference sequence). Germline trimming cut 1 base from V and 3 bases from J; bases unmatched to any gene: 2. The CDR3 is CASSLVLAGKETQYF. In DNA, the CDR3 is TGTGCCAGCAGCTTAGTACTAGCGGGGAAAGAGACCCAGTACTTC.

The gene calls are TRBV18 and TRBJ1-4; possible D gene TRBD1, 5 bases. V lost 1 base and J lost 7, with 13 bases in between. The length of the CDR3 is 15 residues. The V gene's germline CDR1 is KGHSH and CDR2 LQKENI. The CDR3 reads CASSPRDPTGEKLFF. CDR3 DNA sequence: TGTGCCAGCTCACCACGGGACCCGACGGGTGAAAAACTGTTTTTT.

The J gene is TRBJ2-1, the V gene TRBV5-4, with a possible D match to TRBD1 (5 bases). Germline V lookup: CDR1 SGHNT, CDR2 YYREEE (reference sequence). The CDR3 has 15 amino acids. Trimming took off 6 bases at V and 0 bases at J, with 13 bases between the two ends. CDR3 sequence: CASTWGVSSYNEQFF. DNA of the CDR3: TGTGCCAGCACCTGGGGCGTTAGCTCCTACAATGAGCAGTTCTTC. The whole variable domain, filled in from reference TRBV5-4 and TRBJ2-1, reads ETGVTQSPTHLIKTRGQQVTLRCSSQSGHNTVSWYQQALGQGPQFIFQYYREEENGRGNFPPRFSGLQFPNYSSELNVNALELDDSALYLCASTWGVSSYNEQFFGPGTRLTVL.

V and J are TRBV2 and TRBJ2-2, with D unresolved. Germline V gives CDR1 SNHLY, CDR2 FYNNEI. V lost 4 bases and J 7 bases, leaving 10 bases between the germline ends. The CDR3 extends over 13 amino acids. The CDR3 loop is CASSAVWGGELFF. CDR3 in DNA: TGTGCCAGCAGTGCCGTCTGGGGCGGGGAGCTGTTTTTT.

The CDR3 DNA follows: TGTGCCAGCAGCCAGGATGACAGGGACGGCTACACCTTC. Translating gives CASSQDDRDGYTF. The gene calls are TRBV3-1 (or the pseudogene TRBV3-2) and TRBJ1-2, with 7 bases that match TRBD1. CDR1 and CDR2 from the germline V gene are LGHDT and YNNKEL (reference sequence). The CDR3 runs to 13 residues. J gave up 8 bases and V 3 bases, and 6 bases lay outside the gene matches.

This chain uses TRBV6-5 with TRBJ1-2, with 8 positions matching TRBD1. Looked up from germline, CDR1 is MNHEY and CDR2 is SVGAGI. CDR3 length: 14 residues. After removal of 7 bases from V and 8 bases from J, the junction contained 12 bases not matched to a gene. CDR3: CASTPRAGGWGYTF. The CDR3 nucleotides are TGTGCCAGCACCCCCCGAGCAGGGGGCTGGGGCTACACCTTC.

This clone was recorded a few times. The rearrangement links TRBV5-1 to TRBJ1-2; possibly TRBD1 for D (5 bases). The CDR3 totals 13 residues. Trimming took 0 bases from V and 8 from J, leaving 11 bases between them. Germline values: CDR1 SGHRS, CDR2 YFSETQ. CDR3 loop: CASSLDRFGGYTF. As DNA, the CDR3 is TGCGCCAGCAGCTTGGACAGGTTCGGGGGCTACACCTTC.

This clone was counted between two and nine times. The chain joins TRBV7-9 to TRBJ2-1; D is unclear. The CDR3 has 14 residues. The germline V gene has CDR1 SEHNR and CDR2 FQNEAQ (reference sequence). The ends were cut back, 3 bases at V and 5 bases at J, with 11 bases in the middle. For the CDR3, the DNA is TGTGCCAGCAGCTTGGGCGACGGAAACAATGAGCAGTTCTTC. Translated: CASSLGDGNNEQFF.

The rearrangement uses TRBV29-1 and TRBJ2-3; the match to TRBD2 covers 7 bases. Germline-derived CDR1 and CDR2 are SQVTM and ANQGSEA. V shed 4 bases, J shed 5 bases, and the junction held 9 bases outside the gene matches. This CDR3 is 14 amino acids long. CDR3 bases: TGCAGCGTTGCCAGCGGGGACCTCAGAGATACGCAGTATTTT. Translating gives CSVASGDLRDTQYF.

This sequence joins TRBV5-1 and TRBJ2-5, with D possibly matching TRBD1 (5 bases). Germline V lookup: CDR1 SGHRS, CDR2 YFSETQ. CDR3 length: 12 amino acids. The V end lost 4 bases, the J end lost 5 bases, and 9 bases lay between the germline ends. The CDR3 loop is CASSPGSETQYF. CDR3 in DNA: TGCGCCAGCAGCCCAGGGTCGGAGACCCAGTACTTC.

The chain combines TRBV19 with TRBJ2-1, with 11 bases lining up with TRBD2. CDR3 length: 14 residues. With V trimmed by 9 bases and J by 9 bases, 10 bases remained unmatched. In germline, CDR1 is LNHDA, CDR2 SQIVND (reference sequence). CDR3 in DNA: TGTGCCAGCTCGACTAGCGGGACCCTTAGTGAGCAGTTCTTC. This translates into CASSTSGTLSEQFF. The whole variable domain, filled in from reference TRBV19 and TRBJ2-1, reads DGGITQSPKYLFRKEGQNVTLSCEQNLNHDAMYWYRQDPGQGLRLIYYSQIVNDFQKGDIAEGYSVSREKKESFPLTVTSAQKNPTAFYLCASSTSGTLSEQFFGPGTRLTVL.